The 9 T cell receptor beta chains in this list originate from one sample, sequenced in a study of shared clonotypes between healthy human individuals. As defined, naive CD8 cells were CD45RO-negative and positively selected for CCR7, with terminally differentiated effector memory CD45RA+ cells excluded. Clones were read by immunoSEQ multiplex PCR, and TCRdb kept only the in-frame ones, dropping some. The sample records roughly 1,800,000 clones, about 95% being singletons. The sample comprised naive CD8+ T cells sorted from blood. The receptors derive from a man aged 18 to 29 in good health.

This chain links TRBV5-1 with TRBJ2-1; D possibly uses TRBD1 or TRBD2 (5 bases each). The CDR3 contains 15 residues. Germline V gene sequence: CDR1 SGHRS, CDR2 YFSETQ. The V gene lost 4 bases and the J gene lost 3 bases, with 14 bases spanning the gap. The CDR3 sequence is CASSPEGNVYNEQFF. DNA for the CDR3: TGCGCCAGCAGCCCCGAGGGGAACGTCTACAATGAGCAGTTCTTC.

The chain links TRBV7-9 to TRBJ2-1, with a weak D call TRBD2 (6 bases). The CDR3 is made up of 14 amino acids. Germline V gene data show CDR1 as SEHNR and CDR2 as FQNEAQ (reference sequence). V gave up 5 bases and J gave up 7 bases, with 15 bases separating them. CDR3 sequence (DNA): TGTGCCAGCAGCCCCCCAATGGGGGGAAATGAGCAGTTCTTC. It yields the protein CASSPPMGGNEQFF.

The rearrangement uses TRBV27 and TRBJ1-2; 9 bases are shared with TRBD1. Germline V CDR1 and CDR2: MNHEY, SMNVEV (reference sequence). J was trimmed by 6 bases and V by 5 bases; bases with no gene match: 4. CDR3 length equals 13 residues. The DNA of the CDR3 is TGTGCCAGCAGTCCCGGGACAGGGAATGGCTACACCTTC. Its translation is CASSPGTGNGYTF.

CDR3 coding DNA: TGTGCCAGCAGCTTAGGATCCGGGGCCCAGTACTTC. It translates to CASSLGSGAQYF. The J gene is TRBJ2-5, the V gene TRBV7-9, with a weak D call TRBD2 (5 bases). From germline, CDR1 is SEHNR and CDR2 FQNEAQ (reference sequence). V lost 1 base and J 9 bases, leaving 9 bases between the germline ends. CDR3 length: 12 amino acids. Combining the CDR3 with reference TRBV7-9 and TRBJ2-5 gives the whole variable domain DTGVSQNPRHKITKRGQNVTFRCDPISEHNRLYWYRQTLGQGPEFLTYFQNEAQLEKSRLLSDRFSAERPKGSFSTLEIQRTEQGDSAMYLCASSLGSGAQYFGPGTRLLVL.

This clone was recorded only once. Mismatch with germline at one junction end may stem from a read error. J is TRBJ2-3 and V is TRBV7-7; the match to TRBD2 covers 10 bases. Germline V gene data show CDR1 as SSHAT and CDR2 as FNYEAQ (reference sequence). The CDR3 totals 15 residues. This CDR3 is CASSPGTSGTDTQYF. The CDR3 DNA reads TGTGCTAGCAGCCCCGGGACTAGCGGCACAGATACGCAGTATTTT.

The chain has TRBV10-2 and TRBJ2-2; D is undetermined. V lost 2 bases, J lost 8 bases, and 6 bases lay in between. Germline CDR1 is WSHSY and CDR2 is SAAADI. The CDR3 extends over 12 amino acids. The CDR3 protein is CASSEMGGELFF. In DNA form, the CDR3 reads TGCGCCAGCAGTGAGATGGGTGGGGAGCTGTTTTTT.

CDR3 nucleotides: TGTGCCAGCAGCTTCGGGGGGGAGGAAGGGGAAAAACTGTTTTTT. Amino acids: CASSFGGEEGEKLFF. The chain has TRBV7-6 and TRBJ1-4; perhaps TRBD1 as D (5 bases). There are 15 residues in the CDR3. Per the germline V gene, CDR1 is SGHVS and CDR2 is FNYEAQ. V lost 3 bases to trimming and J lost 8 bases, with 16 bases between them.

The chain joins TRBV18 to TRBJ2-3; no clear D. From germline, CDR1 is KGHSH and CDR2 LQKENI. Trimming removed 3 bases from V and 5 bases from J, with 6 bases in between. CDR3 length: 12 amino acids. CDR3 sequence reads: CASSPAGDTQYF. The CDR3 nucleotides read TGTGCCAGCTCACCGGCTGGAGATACGCAGTATTTT.

CDR3 in amino acids: CASSQDSSGRTNTGELFF. CDR3 DNA sequence: TGCGCCAGCAGCCAAGACTCTAGCGGGAGGACGAACACCGGGGAGCTGTTTTTT. This chain uses TRBV4-3 with TRBJ2-2, with 11 bases matching TRBD2. CDR3 length equals 18 residues. V lost 0 bases to trimming and J lost 0 bases; unmatched junction nucleotides: 3. Germline CDR1 is LGHNA and CDR2 is YSLEER.